Reported below is one T cell receptor beta chain. The antigen remains unidentified. Data came from immunoSEQ multiplex PCR; TCRdb stores just in-frame clones and leaves some out. The sample has over a million clones, under 80% seen once. V gave up 6 bases and J gave up 0 bases, with 21 bases separating them. The CDR3 extends over 17 amino acids. The germline CDR1 and CDR2 sequences are GTSNPN and SVGIG (reference sequence). This sample is drawn from a study of shared clonotypes between healthy human individuals. Study summary: The donor pool was made up of two women and three men aged 18 to 49. Study-level points and caveats: Several donors showed sharing of approximately 5% of naive CD4 clonotypes.

Specimen: memory CD4+ T cells sorted from blood. As for subset: CD45RA-negative fraction. This sequence originates from a man between 18 and 35 years old in good health. This chain joins TRBV30 and TRBJ1-5; D ambiguous. The CDR3 sequence: CACAPGITTNSNQPQHF. CDR3 bases: TGTGCCTGTGCCCCGGGGATCACTACAAATAGCAATCAGCCCCAGCATTTT.